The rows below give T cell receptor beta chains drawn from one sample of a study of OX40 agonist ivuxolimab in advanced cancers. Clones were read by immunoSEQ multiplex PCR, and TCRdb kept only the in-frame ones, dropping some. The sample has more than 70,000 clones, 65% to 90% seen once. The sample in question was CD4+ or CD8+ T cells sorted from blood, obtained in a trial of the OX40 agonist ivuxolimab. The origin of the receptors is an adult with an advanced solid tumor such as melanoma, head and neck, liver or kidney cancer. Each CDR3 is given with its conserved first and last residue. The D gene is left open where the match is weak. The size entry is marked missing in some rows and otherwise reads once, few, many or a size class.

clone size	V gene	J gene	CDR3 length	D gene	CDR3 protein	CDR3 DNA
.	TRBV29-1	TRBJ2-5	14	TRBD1	CSATGQGGQETQYF	TGCAGCGCCACGGGACAGGGGGGGCAAGAGACCCAGTACTTC
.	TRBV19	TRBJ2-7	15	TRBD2	CASSEDLAGVYEQYF	TGTGCCAGTAGTGAGGACTTAGCGGGGGTCTACGAGCAGTACTTC
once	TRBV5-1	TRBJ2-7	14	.	CASSLDGVPYEQYF	TGCGCCAGCAGCTTGGATGGAGTACCCTACGAGCAGTACTTC
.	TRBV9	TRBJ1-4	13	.	CASSLSGNEKLFF	TGTGCCAGCAGTCTATCGGGTAATGAAAAACTGTTTTTT
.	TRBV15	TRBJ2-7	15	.	CATSRGRDTSYEQYF	TGTGCCACCAGCAGAGGACGGGACACCTCCTACGAGCAGTACTTC
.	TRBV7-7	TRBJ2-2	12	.	CASSKYTGELFF	TGTGCCAGCAGCAAATACACCGGGGAGCTGTTTTTT
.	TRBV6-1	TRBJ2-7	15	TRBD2	CASSEDGTSFNEQYF	TGTGCCAGCAGTGAAGACGGGACTAGTTTCAACGAGCAGTACTTC
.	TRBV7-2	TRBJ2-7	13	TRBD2	CASSFRRGDEQYF	TGTGCCAGCAGCTTCCGGCGGGGGGACGAGCAGTACTTC
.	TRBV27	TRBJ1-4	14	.	CASSLGGMSEKLFF	TGTGCCAGCAGTTTAGGAGGGATGAGTGAAAAACTGTTTTTT
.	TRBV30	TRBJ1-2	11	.	CAWSVLGGYTF	TGTGCCTGGAGTGTACTTGGTGGCTACACCTTC
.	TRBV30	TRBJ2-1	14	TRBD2	CAWDGLAGEAEQFF	TGTGCCTGGGATGGACTAGCGGGAGAGGCTGAGCAGTTCTTC
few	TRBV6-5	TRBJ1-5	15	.	CASSYSSQAWQPQHF	TGTGCCAGCAGTTACTCGAGTCAGGCGTGGCAGCCCCAGCATTTT
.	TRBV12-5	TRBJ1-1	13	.	CASGDTVNTEAFF	TGTGCTAGTGGAGATACAGTGAACACTGAAGCTTTCTTT
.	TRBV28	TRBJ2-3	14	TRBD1	CASSSPGGMDTQYF	TGTGCCAGCAGTTCTCCAGGGGGCATGGATACGCAGTATTTT
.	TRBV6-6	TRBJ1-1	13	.	CASSRRDPPGAFF	TGTGCCAGCAGTCGACGGGACCCTCCTGGGGCTTTCTTT
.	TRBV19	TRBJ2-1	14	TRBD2	CARQSGSTCNEQFF	TGTGCCAGGCAAAGCGGGAGTACTTGCAATGAGCAGTTCTTC
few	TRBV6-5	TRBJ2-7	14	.	CASRRRTNSYEQYF	TGTGCCAGCAGGAGACGGACGAATTCCTACGAGCAGTACTTC
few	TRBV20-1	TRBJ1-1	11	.	CSATFDREAFF	TGCAGTGCAACTTTCGACAGGGAAGCTTTCTTT
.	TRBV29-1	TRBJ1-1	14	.	CSVGWTGSGTEAFF	TGCAGCGTTGGTTGGACGGGGTCCGGCACTGAAGCTTTCTTT
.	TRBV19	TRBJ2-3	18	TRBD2	CASSRTSGRALPTDTQYF	TGTGCCAGTAGTCGTACTAGCGGGAGGGCCCTCCCGACAGATACGCAGTATTTT
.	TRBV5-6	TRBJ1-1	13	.	CASSEARGLKAFF	TGTGCCAGCAGCGAGGCCCGTGGGCTGAAAGCTTTCTTT
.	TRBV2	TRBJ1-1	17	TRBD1	CASLSTGLLSMNTEAFF	TGTGCCAGCCTCTCGACAGGGCTCTTGTCTATGAACACTGAAGCTTTCTTT
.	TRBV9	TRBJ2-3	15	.	CASSSGSPSSDTQYF	TGTGCCAGCAGCTCGGGGTCACCAAGTTCAGATACGCAGTATTTT
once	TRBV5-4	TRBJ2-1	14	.	CASSPRLGHNEQFF	TGTGCCAGCAGCCCGCGACTGGGGCACAATGAGCAGTTCTTC
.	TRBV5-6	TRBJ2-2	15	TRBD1	CASSPRTGGSGELFF	TGTGCCAGCAGCCCTCGGACAGGGGGCTCCGGGGAGCTGTTTTTT
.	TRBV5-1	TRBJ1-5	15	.	CASSLVAGGNQPQHF	TGCGCCAGCAGCTTGGTGGCAGGGGGCAATCAGCCCCAGCATTTT